These 5 T cell receptor beta chains were sequenced from one sample in a study of CD4+ T cells in melanoma. TCRdb's table, derived via immunoSEQ multiplex PCR, lists solely in-frame clones and lacks some. The sample yields 18,000 or so clones, roughly 80% seen once. What was sequenced was cells from a culture (not recorded whether cultured in vitro). These receptors were obtained from a human donor with melanoma.

In nucleotides, the CDR3 is TGTGCCAGCTTGGACGACTCTTTTGCTACAGAAGCTTTCTTT. Residues: CASLDDSFATEAFF. This chain connects TRBV6-6 to TRBJ1-1; D remains ambiguous. The CDR3 contains 14 residues. V dropped 8 bases and J dropped 8 bases, with 21 bases sitting between them. Looked up from germline, CDR1 is MNHNY and CDR2 is SVGAGI (reference sequence).

The rearrangement uses TRBV5-1 and TRBJ2-3; 12 nucleotides agree with TRBD2. CDR3 length: 14 amino acids. The J segment lost 10 bases and the V segment lost 4 bases, leaving 7 bases of the junction unmatched. The germline V gene has CDR1 SGHRS and CDR2 YFSETQ. CDR3 bases: TGCGCCAGCAGCCCGGGGACTAGCGGGCACGCGCAGTATTTT. Residues: CASSPGTSGHAQYF.

The chain recombines TRBV18 with TRBJ1-1; 7 bases match TRBD1. The germline CDR1 and CDR2 sequences are KGHSH and LQKENI. Unmatched junction bases numbered 6, after V lost 6 bases and J lost 5 bases. The CDR3 length is 13 residues. For the CDR3, the DNA is TGTGCCAGCTCTCGACCAGGGGGGACTGAAGCTTTCTTT. Residues: CASSRPGGTEAFF.

The chain employs TRBV19 and TRBJ1-2; possible D gene TRBD1, 6 bases. Trimming took off 3 bases at V and 7 bases at J, with 12 bases between the two ends. This CDR3 spans 13 amino acids. Germline lookup yields CDR1 LNHDA and CDR2 SQIVND (reference sequence). The CDR3, as DNA: TGTGCCAGTAGTATGAACAGGGTGCGTGGCTACACCTTC. Residues: CASSMNRVRGYTF.

This clone appeared once. J is TRBJ1-6 and V is TRBV5-5; D unclear. CDR1 is SGHKS and CDR2 is YYEKEE in the germline V gene (reference sequence). V shed 2 bases and J shed 12 bases, with 15 bases lying between them. The length of the CDR3 is 14 residues. The CDR3 nucleotides read TGTGCCAGCAGCTTTGACCCTCGAGGGAGACCCCTCCACTTT. It is translated as CASSFDPRGRPLHF.